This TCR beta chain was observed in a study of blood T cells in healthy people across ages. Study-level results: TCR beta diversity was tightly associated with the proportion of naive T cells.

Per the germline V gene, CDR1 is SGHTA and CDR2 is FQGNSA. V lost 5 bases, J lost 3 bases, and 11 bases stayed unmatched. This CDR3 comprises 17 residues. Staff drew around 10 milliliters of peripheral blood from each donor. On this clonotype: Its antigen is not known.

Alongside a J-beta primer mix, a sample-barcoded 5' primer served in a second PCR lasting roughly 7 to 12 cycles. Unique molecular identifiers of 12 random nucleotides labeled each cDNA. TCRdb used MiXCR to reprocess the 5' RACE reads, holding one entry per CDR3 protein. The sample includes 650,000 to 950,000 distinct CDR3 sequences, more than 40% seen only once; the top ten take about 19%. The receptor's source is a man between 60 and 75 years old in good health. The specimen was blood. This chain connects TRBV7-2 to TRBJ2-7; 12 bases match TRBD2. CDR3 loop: CASSTRLAGEHFYEQYF. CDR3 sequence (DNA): TGTGCCAGCAGCACTAGACTAGCGGGGGAGCACTTCTACGAGCAGTACTTC.